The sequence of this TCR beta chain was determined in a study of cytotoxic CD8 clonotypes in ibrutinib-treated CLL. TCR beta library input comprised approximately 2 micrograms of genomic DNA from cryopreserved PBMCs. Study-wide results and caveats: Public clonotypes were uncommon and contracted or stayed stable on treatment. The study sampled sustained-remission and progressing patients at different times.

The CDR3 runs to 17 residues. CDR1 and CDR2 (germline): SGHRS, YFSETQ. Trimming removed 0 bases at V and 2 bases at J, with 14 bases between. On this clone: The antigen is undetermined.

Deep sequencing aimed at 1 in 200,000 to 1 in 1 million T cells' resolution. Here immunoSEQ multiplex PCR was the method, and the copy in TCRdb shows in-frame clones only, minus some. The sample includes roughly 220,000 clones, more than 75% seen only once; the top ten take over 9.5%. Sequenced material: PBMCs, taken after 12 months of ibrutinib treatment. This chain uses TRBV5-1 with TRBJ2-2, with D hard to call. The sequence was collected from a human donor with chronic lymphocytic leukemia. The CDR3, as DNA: TGCGCCAGCAGCTTGGTGGTGGCTCTCCCTAACACCGGGGAGCTGTTTTTT. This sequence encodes CASSLVVALPNTGELFF.